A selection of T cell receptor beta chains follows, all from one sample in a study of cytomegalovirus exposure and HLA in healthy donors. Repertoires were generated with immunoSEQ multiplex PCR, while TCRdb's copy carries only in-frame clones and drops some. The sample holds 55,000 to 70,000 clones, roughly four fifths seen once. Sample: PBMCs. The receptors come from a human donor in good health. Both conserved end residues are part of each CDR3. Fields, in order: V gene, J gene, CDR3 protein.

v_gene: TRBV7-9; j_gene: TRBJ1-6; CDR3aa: CSSSLVGGRDSPLHF
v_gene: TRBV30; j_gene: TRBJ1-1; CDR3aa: CAWSVRGNTEAFF
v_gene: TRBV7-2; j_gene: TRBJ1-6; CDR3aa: CASSLGPERASYNSPLHF
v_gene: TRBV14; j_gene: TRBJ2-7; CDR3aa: CASSRSHGYEQYF
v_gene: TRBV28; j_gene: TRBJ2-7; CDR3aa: CASRIHRDIRVQYF
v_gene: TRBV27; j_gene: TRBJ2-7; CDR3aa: CASSPDRYSYEQYF
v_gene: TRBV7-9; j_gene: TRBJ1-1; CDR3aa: CASSPRTMNTEAFF
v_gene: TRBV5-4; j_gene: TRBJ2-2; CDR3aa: CASSRKPGGSYYTGELFF
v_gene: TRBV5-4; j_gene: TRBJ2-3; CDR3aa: CASGRATDTQYF
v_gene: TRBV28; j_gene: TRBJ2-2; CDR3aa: CASSPTDRGTGELFF
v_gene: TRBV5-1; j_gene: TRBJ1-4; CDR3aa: CASSPGLIFNEKLFF
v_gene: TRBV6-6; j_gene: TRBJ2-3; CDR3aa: CASSYQTGAGADTQYF
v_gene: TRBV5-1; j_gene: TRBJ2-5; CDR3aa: CASSLAGAGQETQYF
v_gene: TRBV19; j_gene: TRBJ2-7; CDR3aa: CASSGTGTSVHEQYF
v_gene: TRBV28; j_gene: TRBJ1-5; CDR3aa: CASRKGDQPQHF
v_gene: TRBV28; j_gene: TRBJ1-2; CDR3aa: CASSFEGTDSFNYGYTF
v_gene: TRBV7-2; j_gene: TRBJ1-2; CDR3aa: CASSLRVYGYTF
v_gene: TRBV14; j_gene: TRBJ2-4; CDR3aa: CASSGWTGGLAKNIQYF
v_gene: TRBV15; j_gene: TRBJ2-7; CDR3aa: CATSRDIGDRVEEQYF
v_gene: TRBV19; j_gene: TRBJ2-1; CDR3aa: CASSGGGWCEQFF
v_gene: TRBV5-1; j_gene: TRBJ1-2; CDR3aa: CASSLELGGCGYTF
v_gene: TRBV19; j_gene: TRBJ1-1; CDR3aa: CASSRTDYNTEAFF
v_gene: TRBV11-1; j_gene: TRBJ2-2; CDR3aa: CASSIGGNTGELFF
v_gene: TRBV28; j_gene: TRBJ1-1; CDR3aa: CGSLLNTEAFF
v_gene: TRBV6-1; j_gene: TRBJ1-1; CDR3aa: CASSEAVEGAEAFF
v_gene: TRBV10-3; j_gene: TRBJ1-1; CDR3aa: CATPGSRLRTEAFF
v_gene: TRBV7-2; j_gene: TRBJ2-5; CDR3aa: CASSLVSSEGAQYF
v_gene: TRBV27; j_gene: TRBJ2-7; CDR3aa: CASSSLGSGSYEQYF
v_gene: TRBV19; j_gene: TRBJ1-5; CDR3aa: CASSISTGSNQPQHF
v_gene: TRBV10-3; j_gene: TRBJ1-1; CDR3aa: CAIRETGLNTEAFF
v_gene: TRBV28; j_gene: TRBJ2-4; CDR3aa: CASSDLAGGVNIQYF
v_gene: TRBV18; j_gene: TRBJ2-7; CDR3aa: CASSPPSSDEQYF
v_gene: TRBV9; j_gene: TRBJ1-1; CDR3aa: CASSVVSGNTEAFF
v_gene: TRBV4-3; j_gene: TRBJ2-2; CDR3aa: CASSLAGGGDTGELFF
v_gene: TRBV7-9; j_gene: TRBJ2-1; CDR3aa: CASSLNAGYEQFF
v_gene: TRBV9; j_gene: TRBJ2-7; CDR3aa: CASSVGGSLDYEQYF